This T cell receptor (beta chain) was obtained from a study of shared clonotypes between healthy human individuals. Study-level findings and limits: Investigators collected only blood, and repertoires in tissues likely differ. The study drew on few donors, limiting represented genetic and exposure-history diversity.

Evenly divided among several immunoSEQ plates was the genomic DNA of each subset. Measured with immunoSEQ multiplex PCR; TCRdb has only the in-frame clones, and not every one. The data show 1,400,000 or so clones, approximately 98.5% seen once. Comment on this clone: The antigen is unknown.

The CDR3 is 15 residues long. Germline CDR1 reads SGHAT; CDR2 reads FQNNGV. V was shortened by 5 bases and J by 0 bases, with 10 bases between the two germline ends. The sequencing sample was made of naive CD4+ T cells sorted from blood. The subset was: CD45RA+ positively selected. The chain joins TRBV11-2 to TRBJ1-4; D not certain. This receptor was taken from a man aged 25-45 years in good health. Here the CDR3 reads CASSLTLATNEKLFF. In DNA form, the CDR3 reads TGTGCCAGCAGCCTGACCCTTGCAACTAATGAAAAACTGTTTTTT. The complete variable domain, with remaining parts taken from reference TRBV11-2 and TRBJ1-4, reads EAGVAQSPRYKIIEKRQSVAFWCNPISGHATLYWYQQILGQGPKLLIQFQNNGVVDDSQLPKDRFSAERLKGVDSTLKIQPAKLEDSAVYLCASSLTLATNEKLFFGSGTQLSVL.